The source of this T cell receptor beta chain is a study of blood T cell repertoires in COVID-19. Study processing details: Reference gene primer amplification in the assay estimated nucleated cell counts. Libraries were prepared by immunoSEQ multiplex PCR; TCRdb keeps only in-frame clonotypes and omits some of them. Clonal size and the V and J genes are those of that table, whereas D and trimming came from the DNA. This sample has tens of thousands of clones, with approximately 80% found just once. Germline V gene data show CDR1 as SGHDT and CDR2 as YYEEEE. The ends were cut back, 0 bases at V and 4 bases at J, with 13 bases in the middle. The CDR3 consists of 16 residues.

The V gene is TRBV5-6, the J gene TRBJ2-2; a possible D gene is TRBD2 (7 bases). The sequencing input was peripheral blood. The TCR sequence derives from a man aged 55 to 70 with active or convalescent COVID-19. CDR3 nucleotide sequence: TGTGCCAGCAGCTTGGTCCCCGCGGGGGCCACCGGGGAGCTGTTTTTT. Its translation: CASSLVPAGATGELFF.